This TCR beta chain was identified in a study of cytomegalovirus exposure and HLA in healthy donors. The PCR made use of 60 Vbeta and 13 Jbeta primers. Generated by immunoSEQ multiplex PCR, the TCRdb table keeps only in-frame clones and is missing some. The sample records 150,000 to 200,000 clones, 70% to 80% being singletons. J was trimmed by 0 bases and V by 4 bases; bases with no gene match: 8. The CDR3 loop spans 17 amino acids. The germline V gene encodes CDR1 SGHVS and CDR2 FQNEAQ. Study results and limitations: The CMV antigen specificity of three CMV-associated chains was confirmed through in vitro analysis.

The table lists this clone with a count of one. Its target is not known. Material: PBMCs. The genes are TRBV7-8 and TRBJ2-1; 8 positions agree with TRBD2. This clonotype was sampled from a woman in her forties in good health and CMV-seronegative. CDR3 residues: CASSSSIAGSSYNEQFF. The CDR3 region has the DNA TGTGCCAGCAGCTCGAGTATAGCGGGATCCTCCTACAATGAGCAGTTCTTC.